These 25 T cell receptor beta chains were sequenced from one sample in a study of technical replicates of blood from a handful of donors. Sequencing used immunoSEQ multiplex PCR; TCRdb keeps in-frame clones, though not all of them. The repertoire includes 65,000 to 80,000 clones, 95% of them detected once, and roughly 0.25% sits in the top ten. Sequencing was performed on T cells isolated from PBMCs. The origin of the receptors is a human donor in good health.

The J gene is TRBJ2-3, the V gene TRBV7-6; 11 positions match TRBD2. Trimming cost V 1 base and J 3 bases; bases outside gene matches: 12. Per the germline V gene, CDR1 is SGHVS and CDR2 is FNYEAQ. The CDR3 runs to 19 residues. CDR3 DNA sequence: TGTGCCAGCAGCTTAGTGACTAGCGGGATCGGAAGTTTGACAGATACGCAGTATTTT. Amino acids: CASSLVTSGIGSLTDTQYF.

V usage is TRBV28 and J usage is TRBJ2-3, with D perhaps TRBD1 (6 bases). This CDR3 contains 13 residues. Looked up from germline, CDR1 is MDHEN and CDR2 is SYDVKM. Trimming shortened V by 4 bases and J by 9 bases, and 14 bases separated the two germline ends. The CDR3 sequence is CASSSDTGRTQYF. CDR3 DNA sequence: TGTGCCAGCAGTTCTGACACAGGGCGAACGCAGTATTTT. Together with reference TRBV28 and TRBJ2-3, the CDR3 gives the full variable domain: DVKVTQSSRYLVKRTGEKVFLECVQDMDHENMFWYRQDPGLGLRLIYFSYDVKMKEKGDIPEGYSVSREKKERFSLILESASTNQTSMYLCASSSDTGRTQYFGPGTRLTVL.

This clone was found once. The rearrangement uses TRBV9 and TRBJ2-1, with 7 bases aligning to TRBD2. The CDR3 consists of 16 residues. J gave up 3 bases and V 0 bases, and 6 bases lay outside the gene matches. The germline V gene has CDR1 SGDLS and CDR2 YYNGEE. Written as DNA, the CDR3 is TGTGCCAGCAGCGTAGATCAGGGACTACACTACAATGAGCAGTTCTTC. It translates to CASSVDQGLHYNEQFF. Filled out from reference TRBV9 and TRBJ2-1, the complete variable domain reads DSGVTQTPKHLITATGQRVTLRCSPRSGDLSVYWYQQSLDQGLQFLIQYYNGEERAKGNILERFSAQQFPDLHSELNLSSLELGDSALYFCASSVDQGLHYNEQFFGPGTRLTVL.

The chain couples TRBV4-1 to TRBJ2-3, with TRBD1 matching over 9 bases. CDR3 length: 14 amino acids. CDR1 MGHRA and CDR2 YSYEKL come from the germline V gene. V lost 6 bases, J lost 2 bases, and 3 bases stayed unmatched. In DNA form, the CDR3 reads TGCGCCAGCAGAGACAGGGGGAACACAGATACGCAGTATTTT. It is translated as CASRDRGNTDTQYF.

This chain connects TRBV7-3 to TRBJ1-6, with a tentative D call TRBD1 (5 bases). Germline CDR1 and CDR2: SGHTA and FQGTGA. CDR3 length: 14 residues. V lost 2 bases and J lost 7, with 9 bases in between. For the CDR3, the DNA is TGTGCCAGCAGCTTACAGGGTACCAATTCACCCCTCCACTTT. Its protein is CASSLQGTNSPLHF.

The V and J genes are TRBV2 and TRBJ2-7; 15 bases fit TRBD2. Per the germline V gene, CDR1 is SNHLY and CDR2 is FYNNEI. With 6 bases clipped from V and 7 bases from J, the junction kept 10 bases outside the gene matches. This CDR3 contains 16 residues. The CDR3, as DNA: TGTGCCAGCAGCACATCTCGGACTAGCGGGGGGGAAGAGCAGTACTTC. Translating gives CASSTSRTSGGEEQYF.

CDR3 amino acids: CASSPRVRADEQYF. DNA of the CDR3: TGTGCCAGCAGCCCACGAGTGAGGGCGGATGAGCAGTACTTC. This chain uses TRBV6-6 with TRBJ2-7; D perhaps matches TRBD2 (5 bases). Per the germline V gene, CDR1 is MNHNY and CDR2 is SVGAGI (reference sequence). The V and J ends lost 6 bases and 7 bases respectively, with 19 bases between them. The CDR3 loop spans 14 amino acids.

V gene TRBV9 combines with J gene TRBJ1-1; weak D call: TRBD1 (5 bases). V lost 2 bases, J lost 4 bases, and 12 bases lay in between. Per the germline V gene, CDR1 is SGDLS and CDR2 is YYNGEE. The CDR3 is made up of 14 amino acids. The CDR3 nucleotides read TGTGCCAGCAGCGTTCGACAGAGAGCCACTGAAGCTTTCTTT. Protein sequence: CASSVRQRATEAFF. The whole variable domain, remainder taken from reference TRBV9 and TRBJ1-1, is DSGVTQTPKHLITATGQRVTLRCSPRSGDLSVYWYQQSLDQGLQFLIQYYNGEERAKGNILERFSAQQFPDLHSELNLSSLELGDSALYFCASSVRQRATEAFFGQGTRLTVV.

This clone appeared once. This rearrangement joins TRBV6-5 to TRBJ1-5, with D hard to call. Germline loops: CDR1 MNHEY, CDR2 SVGAGI. This CDR3 region has 12 residues. The germline V and J ends were trimmed by 6 bases and 4 bases, with 7 bases remaining between them. The CDR3, as DNA: TGTGCCAGCAGCCCGGGGAATCAGCCCCAGCATTTT. Its translation: CASSPGNQPQHF.

V and J are TRBV11-3 and TRBJ2-1; possible D gene TRBD2, 5 bases. The CDR3 covers 16 residues. Germline lookup yields CDR1 SGHNT and CDR2 YENEEA. Trimming left V 3 bases short and J 7 bases short, with 19 bases between. CDR3 bases: TGTGCCAGCAGCTTGTTGAACGGCAAAGCGGCAAATGAGCAGTTCTTC. Amino acid sequence: CASSLLNGKAANEQFF.

CDR3 in amino acids: CASSAPGQGSTEAFF. Written as DNA, the CDR3 is TGTGCCAGTAGTGCCCCGGGACAGGGGAGTACTGAAGCTTTCTTT. The V call is TRBV19, the J call TRBJ1-1; 10 bases are shared with TRBD1. The length of the CDR3 is 15 residues. J was trimmed by 5 bases and V by 5 bases; bases with no gene match: 8. The germline V gene has CDR1 LNHDA and CDR2 SQIVND (reference sequence).

The chain links TRBV7-9 to TRBJ2-1, with 9 bases identical to TRBD1. This CDR3 has 15 amino acids. The germline V gene has CDR1 SEHNR and CDR2 FQNEAQ (reference sequence). V shed 2 bases and J 7 bases; nucleotides not matched to a gene: 6. Here the CDR3 reads CASSLYRDRANEQFF. The DNA for the CDR3 is TGTGCCAGCAGCTTATACCGGGACAGGGCTAATGAGCAGTTCTTC. Full variable domain (rest looked up from reference TRBV7-9 and TRBJ2-1): DTGVSQNPRHKITKRGQNVTFRCDPISEHNRLYWYRQTLGQGPEFLTYFQNEAQLEKSRLLSDRFSAERPKGSFSTLEIQRTEQGDSAMYLCASSLYRDRANEQFFGPGTRLTVL.

V and J are TRBV5-4 and TRBJ2-5, with TRBD1 as a possible D gene (6 bases). CDR3 length: 14 amino acids. CDR1 is SGHNT and CDR2 is YYREEE in the germline V gene (reference sequence). V gave up 2 bases and J gave up 2 bases, with 10 bases separating them. This chain's CDR3 is CASSFARGQETQYF. In nucleotides, the CDR3 is TGTGCCAGCAGCTTCGCTAGGGGGCAAGAGACCCAGTACTTC.

The chain couples TRBV15 to TRBJ2-5; 7 bases are a match to TRBD1. Looked up from germline, CDR1 is LNHNV and CDR2 is YYDKDF (reference sequence). This CDR3 spans 16 amino acids. Trimming cost V 6 bases and J 1 base; bases outside gene matches: 11. CDR3 region: CATRGNRGSSQETQYF. The DNA of the CDR3 is TGTGCCACCAGGGGTAACAGGGGAAGTAGCCAAGAGACCCAGTACTTC.

This chain links TRBV6-6 with TRBJ1-5, with 9 bases fitting TRBD1. The length of the CDR3 is 15 residues. V was clipped by 2 bases and J by 3 bases; unmatched bases: 2. Germline V lookup: CDR1 MNHNY, CDR2 SVGAGI (reference sequence). The CDR3 sequence: CASSYGTGYNQPQHF. The CDR3 DNA is TGTGCCAGCAGTTACGGGACAGGGTACAATCAGCCCCAGCATTTT.

CDR3 region: CASSIKIPEKLFF. CDR3 coding DNA: TGCGCCAGCAGCATCAAAATTCCCGAAAAACTGTTTTTT. This chain uses TRBV4-1 with TRBJ1-4; no firm D call. CDR3 length: 13 residues. Germline V gives CDR1 MGHRA, CDR2 YSYEKL. V lost 5 bases and J 8 bases, leaving 12 bases between the germline ends.

The chain employs TRBV21-1 and TRBJ1-1. TRBV21-1 is reported as a pseudogene. The CDR3 spans 13 residues. CDR3: CASSKVRGTEAFF. DNA of the CDR3: TGTGCCAGCAGCAAAGTTCGGGGAACTGAAGCTTTCTTT.

The chain couples TRBV5-1 to TRBJ1-4, with D hard to call. From germline, CDR1 is SGHRS and CDR2 YFSETQ. This CDR3 is 14 amino acids long. V was clipped by 0 bases and J by 4 bases, with 7 bases between them. The CDR3 sequence: CASSLDSRNEKLFF. CDR3 DNA: TGCGCCAGCAGCTTGGACTCTCGTAATGAAAAACTGTTTTTT.

This chain's CDR3 is CASSPQSNYGYTF. The DNA of the CDR3 is TGTGCCAGCAGTCCCCAGTCCAACTATGGCTACACCTTC. The gene calls are TRBV27 and TRBJ1-2; D remains ambiguous. Per germline, CDR1 MNHEY and CDR2 SMNVEV (reference sequence). The CDR3 is made up of 13 amino acids. The V end was cut by 5 bases, the J end by 2 bases, with 9 bases between.

J is TRBJ2-3 and V is TRBV4-1; unclear D gene. CDR1 is MGHRA, CDR2 YSYEKL, per germline. V dropped 4 bases and J dropped 4 bases, with 12 bases sitting between them. The CDR3 is 14 amino acids. CDR3 sequence reads: CASSPTSSPDTQYF. CDR3 nucleotide sequence: TGCGCCAGCAGCCCCACATCCTCCCCAGATACGCAGTATTTT.

The chain has TRBV5-4 and TRBJ1-1, with a weak D call TRBD1 (5 bases). The V end lost 4 bases, the J end lost 3 bases, and 13 bases lay between the germline ends. The CDR3 is 14 amino acids. In germline, CDR1 is SGHNT, CDR2 YYREEE (reference sequence). The CDR3 here is CASSLTPGDTEAFF. The CDR3 nucleotides read TGTGCCAGCAGCCTGACCCCGGGGGACACTGAAGCTTTCTTT.

V and J are TRBV28 and TRBJ1-5; weak D call: TRBD1 (5 bases). Germline CDR1 MDHEN, CDR2 SYDVKM. CDR3 length: 14 amino acids. Deletions cut 7 bases from V and 6 bases from J, with 16 bases between. Here the CDR3 DNA reads TGTGCCAGCAAAGGCCCAGGGCGAGGTCAGCCCCAGCATTTT. Translated, it gives CASKGPGRGQPQHF. The complete variable domain, with remaining parts taken from reference TRBV28 and TRBJ1-5, reads DVKVTQSSRYLVKRTGEKVFLECVQDMDHENMFWYRQDPGLGLRLIYFSYDVKMKEKGDIPEGYSVSREKKERFSLILESASTNQTSMYLCASKGPGRGQPQHFGDGTRLSIL.

This chain joins TRBV25-1 and TRBJ1-2; perhaps TRBD1 as D (6 bases). There are 17 residues in the CDR3. CDR1 is MGHDK and CDR2 is SYGVNS in the germline V gene. Between the trimmed V and J ends, which lost 3 bases and 4 bases, there was a span of 21 bases. CDR3: CASSDLSPGHTSYGYTF. CDR3 in DNA: TGTGCCAGCAGTGATTTAAGCCCGGGACACACAAGCTATGGCTACACCTTC.

The chain carries TRBV5-1 and TRBJ1-2; 8 bases agree with TRBD1. This CDR3 spans 17 amino acids. Trimming removed 2 bases from V and 4 bases from J; junction bases left unmatched: 13. Germline loops: CDR1 SGHRS, CDR2 YFSETQ. Written as DNA, the CDR3 is TGCGCCAGCAGCTTATCCCCTCATTCGACAGGGGCCTATGGCTACACCTTC. It yields the protein CASSLSPHSTGAYGYTF.

This rearrangement joins TRBV28 to TRBJ1-4; 7 bases agree with TRBD1. Trimming cost V 4 bases and J 5 bases; bases outside gene matches: 4. The germline gives CDR1 MDHEN, CDR2 SYDVKM. CDR3 length equals 14 residues. This chain's CDR3 is CASSSPGQNEKLFF. The CDR3 DNA reads TGTGCCAGCAGTTCACCGGGACAGAATGAAAAACTGTTTTTT.